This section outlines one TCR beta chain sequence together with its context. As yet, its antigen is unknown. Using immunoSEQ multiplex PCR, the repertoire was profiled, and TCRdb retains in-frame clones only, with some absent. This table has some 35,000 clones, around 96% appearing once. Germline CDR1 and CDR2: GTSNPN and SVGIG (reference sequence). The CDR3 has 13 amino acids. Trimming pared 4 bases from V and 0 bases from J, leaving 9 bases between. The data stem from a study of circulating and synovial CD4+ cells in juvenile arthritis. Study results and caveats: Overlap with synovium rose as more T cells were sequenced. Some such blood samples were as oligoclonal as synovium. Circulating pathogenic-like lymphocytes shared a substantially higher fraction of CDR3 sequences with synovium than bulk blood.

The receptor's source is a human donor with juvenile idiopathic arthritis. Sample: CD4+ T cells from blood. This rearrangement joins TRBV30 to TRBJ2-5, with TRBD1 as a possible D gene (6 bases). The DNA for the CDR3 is TGTGCCTGGACCCGGGACAACCAAGAGACCCAGTACTTC. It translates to CAWTRDNQETQYF.